The 26 T cell receptor beta chains below were found in one sample sequenced in a study of blood T cell repertoires in COVID-19. Sequencing used immunoSEQ multiplex PCR; TCRdb keeps in-frame clones, though not all of them. The table shows roughly 71,000 clones, with under 90% occurring only once. Sequenced input: peripheral blood. The source is an older man who had recovered from COVID-19.

V and J are TRBV19 and TRBJ1-6, with 8 bases matching TRBD1. Trimming took 1 base from V and 10 from J; bases not matched to a gene: 3. Per the germline V gene, CDR1 is LNHDA and CDR2 is SQIVND (reference sequence). The CDR3 sequence is 14 residues long. The CDR3 loop reads CASSIGTGISPLHF. The CDR3 bases are TGTGCCAGTAGTATAGGGACAGGGATCTCACCCCTCCACTTT.

The chain carries TRBV4-1 and TRBJ2-2; D possibly corresponds to TRBD2 (5 bases). CDR3 length: 17 residues. Germline V gene sequence: CDR1 MGHRA, CDR2 YSYEKL. Trimming cost V 1 base and J 4 bases, with 16 bases left between them. CDR3 in amino acids: CASSQVDLGMITGELFF. The CDR3 nucleotides read TGCGCCAGCAGCCAAGTGGATCTCGGGATGATCACCGGGGAGCTGTTTTTT.

This clone was recorded only once. The chain links TRBV5-1 to TRBJ2-4, with a weak D call TRBD2 (6 bases). The V end was cut by 5 bases, the J end by 1 base, with 13 bases between. The CDR3 extends over 15 amino acids. CDR1 and CDR2 (germline): SGHRS, YFSETQ. The CDR3 here is CASSRGAGAKNIQYF. DNA for the CDR3: TGCGCCAGCAGTAGAGGGGCGGGGGCCAAAAACATTCAGTACTTC.

The chain has TRBV5-1 and TRBJ1-1, with 7 positions matching TRBD1. The CDR3 extends over 15 amino acids. Germline trimming cut 1 base from V and 2 bases from J; bases unmatched to any gene: 5. Germline-derived CDR1 and CDR2 are SGHRS and YFSETQ. The CDR3 DNA follows: TGCGCCAGCAGCTTGTTGGGGACAGATAACACTGAAGCTTTCTTT. It translates to CASSLLGTDNTEAFF.

This clone was counted at least ten times. The CDR3 protein is CASSPLGGSSYEQYF. The DNA for the CDR3 is TGTGCCAGCAGCCCCCTCGGCGGGAGCTCCTACGAGCAGTACTTC. The chain uses TRBV9 and TRBJ2-7; 7 bases are a match to TRBD2. Germline V gives CDR1 SGDLS, CDR2 YYNGEE. V lost 4 bases to trimming and J lost 0 bases; unmatched junction nucleotides: 7. This CDR3 spans 15 amino acids.

The table lists this clone with a few counts. CDR3 coding DNA: TGTGCCAGCAGCTACTCTGCGGGAGGTGGGTCACCCCTCCACTTT. It yields the protein CASSYSAGGGSPLHF. This chain links TRBV5-4 with TRBJ1-6, with D unresolved. The CDR3 covers 15 residues. CDR1 SGHNT and CDR2 YYREEE come from the germline V gene (reference sequence). The V end lost 3 bases, the J end lost 10 bases, and 17 bases lay between the germline ends.

This clone has ten or more counts. The chain is built from TRBV4-1 and TRBJ1-6; 9 bases line up with TRBD1. The CDR3 has 17 residues. Per germline, CDR1 MGHRA and CDR2 YSYEKL. V trimming: 1 base; J trimming: 6 bases; junction bases outside the gene matches: 7. The CDR3 region has the DNA TGCGCCAGCAGCCAAGTTTCAACAGGGGGCTTTAATTCACCCCTCCACTTT. Translating it yields CASSQVSTGGFNSPLHF.

The chain recombines TRBV3-1 (or the pseudogene TRBV3-2) with TRBJ2-3; D is ambiguous. V lost 4 bases and J lost 0, with 8 bases in between. CDR1 LGHDT and CDR2 YNNKEL come from the germline V gene (reference sequence). The CDR3 totals 14 residues. For the CDR3, the DNA is TGTGCCAGCAGCCCGCGCTCTAGCACAGATACGCAGTATTTT. Translated: CASSPRSSTDTQYF.

The V gene is TRBV5-4, the J gene TRBJ1-1; no reliable D call. The CDR3 loop spans 12 amino acids. Germline V gene data show CDR1 as SGHNT and CDR2 as YYREEE (reference sequence). V lost 2 bases and J 2 bases, leaving 4 bases between the germline ends. CDR3 DNA: TGTGCCAGCAGCTTACTCAACACTGAAGCTTTCTTT. Translation: CASSLLNTEAFF.

This sequence joins TRBV9 and TRBJ2-7, with a possible D match to TRBD2 (5 bases). Germline CDR1 is SGDLS and CDR2 is YYNGEE. Trimming took 2 bases from V and 2 from J, leaving 11 bases between them. CDR3 length: 14 residues. CDR3 in amino acids: CASSVTTGTYEQYF. For the CDR3, the DNA is TGTGCCAGCAGCGTTACCACGGGAACCTACGAGCAGTACTTC. The full variable domain, with the rest looked up from reference TRBV9 and TRBJ2-7, is DSGVTQTPKHLITATGQRVTLRCSPRSGDLSVYWYQQSLDQGLQFLIQYYNGEERAKGNILERFSAQQFPDLHSELNLSSLELGDSALYFCASSVTTGTYEQYFGPGTRLTVT.

CDR3 sequence reads: CSVRGTGSDEQYF. DNA of the CDR3: TGCAGCGTTCGAGGGACAGGGTCCGACGAGCAGTACTTC. The gene calls are TRBV29-1 and TRBJ2-7; 9 bases align to TRBD1. From germline, CDR1 is SQVTM and CDR2 ANQGSEA. The CDR3 loop spans 13 amino acids. The V segment lost 5 bases and the J segment 5 bases; nucleotides outside the gene matches: 7.

This clone was seen a single time. The gene calls are TRBV5-4 and TRBJ1-2, with a tentative D call TRBD1 (5 bases). The CDR3 consists of 13 residues. The germline gives CDR1 SGHNT, CDR2 YYREEE (reference sequence). Trimming left V 0 bases short and J 2 bases short, with 5 bases between. CDR3 region: CASSLAGNYGYTF. The DNA of the CDR3 is TGTGCCAGCAGCTTGGCAGGGAACTATGGCTACACCTTC.

This clone was found a few times. The chain carries TRBV5-5 and TRBJ2-7, with TRBD1 identical over 7 bases. J gave up 2 bases and V 4 bases, and 6 bases lay outside the gene matches. CDR1 and CDR2 (germline): SGHKS, YYEKEE (reference sequence). This CDR3 comprises 14 residues. The CDR3 loop reads CASSLDRRTYEQYF. For the CDR3, the DNA is TGTGCCAGCAGCCTGGACAGGCGCACCTACGAGCAGTACTTC.

This clone has more than one count but fewer than ten. This chain uses TRBV5-1 with TRBJ2-2, with TRBD1 matching over 10 bases. The trim removed 2 bases at V and 5 bases at J, leaving 6 bases unmatched. CDR1 is SGHRS and CDR2 is YFSETQ in the germline V gene. This CDR3 contains 16 residues. CDR3 in amino acids: CASSFTGTGVTGELFF. The CDR3 DNA is TGCGCCAGCAGCTTTACCGGGACAGGGGTTACCGGGGAGCTGTTTTTT. Drawing the rest from reference TRBV5-1 and TRBJ2-2, the complete variable domain is KAGVTQTPRYLIKTRGQQVTLSCSPISGHRSVSWYQQTPGQGLQFLFEYFSETQRNKGNFPGRFSGRQFSNSRSEMNVSTLELGDSALYLCASSFTGTGVTGELFFGEGSRLTVL.

The count of this clone is one. This sequence joins TRBV7-2 and TRBJ2-1, with 13 nucleotides matching TRBD2. V was clipped by 4 bases and J by 5 bases; unmatched bases: 2. This CDR3 region has 15 residues. Per germline, CDR1 SGHTA and CDR2 FQGNSA. CDR3 region: CASSWGLAGHNEQFF. Written as DNA, the CDR3 is TGTGCCAGCAGCTGGGGACTAGCGGGGCACAATGAGCAGTTCTTC.

Points on this clone: Compared with germline, one end of the junction differs, possibly owing to a read error. CDR3 nucleotides: TGCGCCAGCAGCATGGACACAAATACGCAGTATTTT. Translation: CASSMDTNTQYF. This chain connects TRBV5-1 to TRBJ2-3; D may be TRBD1 (5 bases). CDR1 and CDR2 (germline): SGHRS, YFSETQ. The CDR3 runs to 12 residues.

The chain couples TRBV4-3 to TRBJ2-6; TRBD2 agrees at 7 bases. Unmatched junction bases numbered 15, after V lost 4 bases and J lost 0 bases. Germline V lookup: CDR1 LGHNA, CDR2 YSLEER. CDR3 length equals 20 residues. Written as DNA, the CDR3 is TGCGCCAGCAGCCTCAGCCGGCTAGCGGTTGACGTCTCTGGGGCCAACGTCCTGACTTTC. Translating it yields CASSLSRLAVDVSGANVLTF.

J is TRBJ1-2 and V is TRBV18; D is undetermined. There are 13 residues in the CDR3. CDR1 is KGHSH, CDR2 LQKENI, per germline. Trimming pared 6 bases from V and 7 bases from J, leaving 15 bases between. Written as DNA, the CDR3 is TGTGCCAGCTCCTCCGAGAGGGAATCTGGCTACACCTTC. Amino acid sequence: CASSSERESGYTF.

The chain employs TRBV6-4 and TRBJ1-5; possible D gene TRBD1, 5 bases. Germline V gives CDR1 MRHNA, CDR2 SNTAGT. This CDR3 spans 18 amino acids. The V and J ends lost 5 bases and 2 bases respectively, with 22 bases between them. The CDR3 protein is CASSTPGRGVRGNQPQHF. The CDR3 DNA is TGTGCCAGCAGTACCCCTGGGAGGGGAGTTCGGGGCAATCAGCCCCAGCATTTT.

The gene calls are TRBV5-6 and TRBJ2-1; 8 nucleotides align to TRBD2. V shed 1 base, J shed 2 bases, and the junction held 11 bases outside the gene matches. The CDR3 length is 18 residues. Germline V gene lookup returns CDR1 SGHDT and CDR2 YYEEEE. CDR3 nucleotide sequence: TGTGCCAGCAGCTTGTGGCGAGCGGGGGCGCCCACCTACAATGAGCAGTTCTTC. Its translation: CASSLWRAGAPTYNEQFF.

The DNA for the CDR3 is TGCGCCAGCAGTCAAAGGGGAAGCTCCTACAATGAGCAGTTCTTC. Encoded protein: CASSQRGSSYNEQFF. The chain is built from TRBV23-1 and TRBJ2-1, with D possibly being TRBD1 (5 bases). TRBV23-1 carries the ORF label, with uncertain function. V lost 2 bases, J lost 0 bases, and 8 bases lay in between. This CDR3 has 15 amino acids.

This clone was detected once. This chain's CDR3 is CASSPPRGPLNSPLHF. Written as DNA, the CDR3 is TGCGCCAGCAGTCCCCCTAGGGGGCCCCTCAATTCACCCCTCCACTTT. The gene calls are TRBV23-1 and TRBJ1-6, with 7 bases identical to TRBD1. TRBV23-1 is an ORF for which the function is uncertain. The J segment lost 7 bases and the V segment lost 4 bases, leaving 10 bases of the junction unmatched. The CDR3 consists of 16 residues.

The chain combines TRBV5-1 with TRBJ1-1; maybe TRBD1 (5 bases). The CDR3 has 15 residues. V was pared by 0 bases and J by 4 bases, with 13 bases between. The V gene's germline CDR1 is SGHRS and CDR2 YFSETQ. CDR3 loop: CASSLDSGAGTEAFF. The DNA for the CDR3 is TGCGCCAGCAGCTTGGATAGCGGGGCGGGCACTGAAGCTTTCTTT.

Concerning this clone itself: Other DNA variants within this sample encode the same CDR3. V gene TRBV15 combines with J gene TRBJ2-7; TRBD1 matches 8 bases. The germline V gene has CDR1 LNHNV and CDR2 YYDKDF (reference sequence). CDR3 size: 14 residues. J was trimmed by 0 bases and V by 6 bases; bases with no gene match: 4. The CDR3: CATSRDRSSYEQYF. DNA for the CDR3: TGTGCCACCAGTAGGGACAGGAGCTCCTACGAGCAGTACTTC.

The genes are TRBV19 and TRBJ1-2, with TRBD1 as a possible D gene (6 bases). V lost 4 bases to trimming and J lost 7 bases, with 16 bases between them. Germline CDR1 and CDR2: LNHDA and SQIVND (reference sequence). The CDR3 consists of 14 residues. CDR3 amino acids: CASSTAGGRGGYTF. The CDR3 bases are TGTGCCAGTAGTACGGCGGGGGGCCGGGGTGGCTACACCTTC.

A single count supports this clone. The V and J genes are TRBV24-1 and TRBJ2-5; TRBD1 matches 7 bases. CDR3 size: 16 residues. The ends lost 0 bases at V and 0 bases at J; junction bases unmatched: 3. Germline loops: CDR1 KGHDR, CDR2 SFDVKD. CDR3 region: CATSDLSTGDQETQYF. The CDR3 DNA reads TGTGCCACCAGTGATTTGTCTACAGGGGACCAAGAGACCCAGTACTTC.